This T cell receptor (beta chain) stems from a study of blood T cell repertoires in COVID-19. Study-wide background: Samples of COVID-19 (acute and convalescent) were obtained from the United States, Italy and Spain.

Original processing notes: Nucleated cell counts were estimated from reference gene primer amplification. Here immunoSEQ multiplex PCR was the method, and the copy in TCRdb shows in-frame clones only, minus some. The V and J calls and clone size come from that table; D and trimming were worked out from the DNA. This table holds tens of thousands of clones, roughly 85% found once. Trimming at V came to 4 bases and at J to 7 bases, leaving 18 bases not matched to a gene. CDR3 length: 17 amino acids. Germline assignment: CDR1 SGHTA and CDR2 FQGNSA. The specimen was peripheral blood. The chain uses TRBV7-2 and TRBJ2-5; 7 bases are shared with TRBD1. The TCR sequence derives from a man between 65 and 85 years old in a cohort sampled during active COVID-19. DNA for the CDR3: TGTGCCAGCAGCTCGGGACAGCTAAGATACAGTACAAGGACCCAGTACTTC. It yields the protein CASSSGQLRYSTRTQYF.